A single T cell receptor (beta chain) is shown here with its context. Antigen unknown. The repertoire was sequenced with immunoSEQ multiplex PCR; TCRdb's copy has only in-frame clones and lacks some. The sample consists of 90,000 to 130,000 clones, 89% of them appearing once. The data were obtained in a study of T cell responses to AZD1222 COVID-19 vaccine. This CDR3 is built from 13 residues. Between the trimmed V and J ends, which lost 3 bases and 2 bases, there was a span of 7 bases. In germline, CDR1 is LGHNT, CDR2 FRNRAP. Study observations and caveats: Nearly half of unique spike-specific TCRs reportedly avoided B.1.351 and B.1.1.7 mutated regions. Repertoire sampling happened only post peak T cell response.

Here the sequenced sample was peripheral blood, taken on day 0 of MenACWY control vaccination. The chain carries TRBV12-5 and TRBJ1-1; a weak D match, TRBD1 (5 bases). The TCR originated in an adult in good health. CDR3 protein: CASGFQGNTEAFF. The CDR3 DNA is TGTGCTAGTGGTTTTCAGGGTAACACTGAAGCTTTCTTT.